This TCR beta chain was found in a study of OX40 agonist ivuxolimab in advanced cancers. Sampled blood was obtained at baseline, cycle 4 day 1, and cycle 7 day 1. The protocol was immunoSEQ multiplex PCR, while the TCRdb copy is restricted to in-frame clones and leaves out a portion. The sample has roughly 70,000 clones; around 80% are singletons. Trimming took off 4 bases at V and 3 bases at J, with 10 bases between the two ends. Germline V gene lookup returns CDR1 SGHDT and CDR2 YYEEEE. The CDR3 consists of 13 residues. The chain joins TRBV5-6 to TRBJ1-2; D unclear. The sequencing used CD4+ or CD8+ T cells sorted from blood, collected in a trial of the OX40 agonist ivuxolimab. The receptor's source is an adult with an advanced solid tumor such as melanoma, head and neck, liver or kidney cancer. The CDR3 here is CASSPGEDYGYTF. DNA for the CDR3: TGTGCCAGCAGCCCCGGGGAAGACTATGGCTACACCTTC.